Listed below are T cell receptor beta chains from one sample, sequenced in a study of neurological immune-mediated disorders. TCRdb itself ran the 5' RACE reads through MiXCR, one entry per CDR3 protein. The sample comprises around 130,000 distinct CDR3 sequences, approximately 3.2% of which are singletons, and roughly 1.3% rests with the top ten. The sample taken for sequencing was PBMCs. Source of these receptors: a woman in her 30s with multiple sclerosis. Both conserved end residues are part of each CDR3. A D gene is named only where the DNA matches it firmly. Clone sizes are given selectively: once, few, many, or a class where the clone is expanded.

v_call: TRBV5-1
j_call: TRBJ2-1
clone_size: many
d_call: TRBD2
cdr3_aa: CASSLELAEQFF
cdr3_nt: TGCGCCAGCAGCTTGGAACTAGCGGAGCAGTTCTTC

v_call: TRBV7-9
j_call: TRBJ2-2
clone_size: few
d_call: TRBD1
cdr3_aa: CASSPDRGWTGELFF
cdr3_nt: TGTGCCAGCAGCCCCGACAGGGGCTGGACCGGGGAGCTGTTTTTT

v_call: TRBV20-1
j_call: TRBJ1-1
clone_size: NA
d_call: NA
cdr3_aa: CSARPLIATEAFF
cdr3_nt: TGCAGTGCTAGACCCCTTATCGCAACTGAAGCTTTCTTT

v_call: TRBV7-2
j_call: TRBJ2-1
clone_size: many
d_call: NA
cdr3_aa: CASSLVPGSGSNEQFF
cdr3_nt: TGTGCCAGCAGCTTAGTGCCAGGGTCGGGGTCGAATGAGCAGTTCTTC

v_call: TRBV7-2
j_call: TRBJ1-5
clone_size: many
d_call: TRBD1
cdr3_aa: CASSVTGSHQPQHF
cdr3_nt: TGTGCCAGCAGCGTGACAGGGTCCCATCAGCCCCAGCATTTT

v_call: TRBV6-2/TRBV6-3
j_call: TRBJ2-5
clone_size: NA
d_call: NA
cdr3_aa: CASSEHHSQETQYF
cdr3_nt: TGTGCCAGCAGTGAACACCATAGTCAAGAGACCCAGTACTTC

v_call: TRBV15
j_call: TRBJ2-1
clone_size: many
d_call: NA
cdr3_aa: CATSRVREQFF
cdr3_nt: TGTGCCACCAGCAGAGTCCGTGAGCAGTTCTTC

v_call: TRBV29-1
j_call: TRBJ2-7
clone_size: many
d_call: TRBD2
cdr3_aa: CSVAAAGESYEQYF
cdr3_nt: TGCAGCGTTGCGGCAGCGGGAGAATCCTACGAGCAGTACTTC

v_call: TRBV20-1
j_call: TRBJ2-1
clone_size: many
d_call: TRBD1
cdr3_aa: CSARGDRSHNEQFF
cdr3_nt: TGCAGTGCTAGAGGGGACAGGTCCCACAATGAGCAGTTCTTC

v_call: TRBV20-1
j_call: TRBJ2-5
clone_size: many
d_call: NA
cdr3_aa: CSARVLRRGPEETQYF
cdr3_nt: TGCAGTGCTAGAGTACTCCGTAGGGGACCGGAGGAGACCCAGTACTTC

v_call: TRBV11-2
j_call: TRBJ2-1
clone_size: many
d_call: TRBD2
cdr3_aa: CASSFSGGYSYNEQFF
cdr3_nt: TGTGCCAGCAGCTTTAGCGGGGGGTACTCCTACAATGAGCAGTTCTTC

v_call: TRBV7-9
j_call: TRBJ1-1
clone_size: many
d_call: NA
cdr3_aa: CASSLFEFNTEAFF
cdr3_nt: TGTGCCAGCAGCTTATTCGAGTTCAACACTGAAGCTTTCTTT

v_call: TRBV12-3/TRBV12-4
j_call: TRBJ1-1
clone_size: many
d_call: NA
cdr3_aa: CASSKITSPEAFF
cdr3_nt: TGTGCCAGCAGCAAGATCACCTCACCTGAAGCTTTCTTT

v_call: TRBV28
j_call: TRBJ1-2
clone_size: few
d_call: NA
cdr3_aa: CASSLSEEIYGYTF
cdr3_nt: TGTGCCAGCAGTTTGAGTGAGGAAATCTATGGCTACACCTTC

v_call: TRBV20-1
j_call: TRBJ1-1
clone_size: many
d_call: NA
cdr3_aa: CSARDNQENTEAFF
cdr3_nt: TGCAGTGCTAGAGATAATCAGGAAAACACTGAAGCTTTCTTT

v_call: TRBV29-1
j_call: TRBJ2-7
clone_size: many
d_call: NA
cdr3_aa: CSARTADSYEQYF
cdr3_nt: TGCAGCGCCCGGACAGCCGACTCCTACGAGCAGTACTTC

v_call: TRBV20-1
j_call: TRBJ1-1
clone_size: many
d_call: NA
cdr3_aa: CSATKGGNTEAFF
cdr3_nt: TGCAGTGCTACGAAGGGAGGGAACACTGAAGCTTTCTTT

v_call: TRBV20-1
j_call: TRBJ2-5
clone_size: many
d_call: TRBD2
cdr3_aa: CSAPHSGGLWETQYF
cdr3_nt: TGCAGTGCTCCCCATAGCGGGGGGCTTTGGGAGACCCAGTACTTC

v_call: TRBV25-1
j_call: TRBJ1-6
clone_size: NA
d_call: NA
cdr3_aa: CASSEYRGINSTLNF
cdr3_nt: TGTGCCAGCAGTGAATACCGGGGAATTAATTCAACCCTCAACTTT

v_call: TRBV12-3/TRBV12-4
j_call: TRBJ2-3
clone_size: many
d_call: NA
cdr3_aa: CASTAFESSTDTQYF
cdr3_nt: TGTGCCAGCACAGCCTTTGAGTCTAGCACAGATACGCAGTATTTT

v_call: TRBV5-1
j_call: TRBJ2-7
clone_size: many
d_call: TRBD2
cdr3_aa: CASSLGLAGVTTYEQYF
cdr3_nt: TGCGCCAGCAGCTTGGGACTAGCGGGAGTAACAACCTACGAGCAGTACTTC

v_call: TRBV7-2
j_call: TRBJ1-2
clone_size: many
d_call: NA
cdr3_aa: CASSPPTGGHGYTF
cdr3_nt: TGTGCCAGCAGCCCGCCTACTGGGGGACATGGCTACACCTTC

v_call: TRBV4-1
j_call: TRBJ2-2
clone_size: many
d_call: TRBD1
cdr3_aa: CASSQNRGNTGELFF
cdr3_nt: TGCGCCAGCAGCCAAAACAGGGGAAACACCGGGGAGCTGTTTTTT

v_call: TRBV25-1
j_call: TRBJ2-2
clone_size: many
d_call: TRBD1
cdr3_aa: CASSELVDRGRGELFF
cdr3_nt: TGTGCCAGCAGTGAATTAGTAGACAGGGGGCGCGGGGAGCTGTTTTTT